The 16 T cell receptor beta chains presented below share a single source sample, sequenced in a study of T cell responses to AZD1222 COVID-19 vaccine. Assay: immunoSEQ multiplex PCR; the TCRdb copy retains only in-frame clones and omits some. The sample holds 150,000 to 200,000 clones, 70% to 90% seen once. The material was peripheral blood, obtained on day 0 of AZD1222 vaccination. Source of these receptors: an adult in good health.

The genes are TRBV13 and TRBJ2-5; D is unclear. The germline V gene has CDR1 PRHDT and CDR2 FYEKMQ (reference sequence). The V end lost 1 base, the J end lost 4 bases, and 7 bases lay between the germline ends. There are 13 residues in the CDR3. This chain's CDR3 is CASSLVNRETQYF. DNA of the CDR3: TGTGCCAGCAGCTTAGTGAACAGAGAGACCCAGTACTTC.

The V and J genes are TRBV7-9 and TRBJ2-7, with 13 positions matching TRBD2. This CDR3 contains 15 residues. Germline V gene lookup returns CDR1 SEHNR and CDR2 FQNEAQ (reference sequence). Trimming removed 5 bases from V and 3 bases from J; junction bases left unmatched: 4. DNA of the CDR3: TGTGCCAGCAGCCCTGGACTAGCGGGGGTCTACGAGCAGTACTTC. As protein: CASSPGLAGVYEQYF.

J is TRBJ2-7 and V is TRBV14; D unclear. V was shortened by 4 bases and J by 7 bases, with 20 bases between the two germline ends. CDR1 and CDR2 (germline): SGHDN, FVKESK. The CDR3 is made up of 15 amino acids. The CDR3 nucleotides read TGTGCCAGCAGCCCGACCGGTTTGGGGTTTGGAGAGCAGTACTTC. Translated: CASSPTGLGFGEQYF. The variable domain in full, completed from reference TRBV14 and TRBJ2-7, reads EAGVTQFPSHSVIEKGQTVTLRCDPISGHDNLYWYRRVMGKEIKFLLHFVKESKQDESGMPNNRFLAERTGGTYSTLKVQPAELEDSGVYFCASSPTGLGFGEQYFGPGTRLTVT.

The V and J genes are TRBV5-1 and TRBJ1-2, with a weak D call TRBD1 (5 bases). Trimming took 4 bases from V and 6 from J, leaving 19 bases between them. Germline CDR1 and CDR2: SGHRS and YFSETQ. The CDR3 is made up of 15 amino acids. Written as DNA, the CDR3 is TGCGCCAGCAGCCTGGAGGGGAAAATCCACCATGGCTACACCTTC. It yields the protein CASSLEGKIHHGYTF. Using reference TRBV5-1 and TRBJ1-2 for the parts outside the CDR3, the full variable domain is KAGVTQTPRYLIKTRGQQVTLSCSPISGHRSVSWYQQTPGQGLQFLFEYFSETQRNKGNFPGRFSGRQFSNSRSEMNVSTLELGDSALYLCASSLEGKIHHGYTFGSGTRLTVV.

This clone has only one observation. This sequence joins TRBV5-4 and TRBJ1-1, with 8 bases identical to TRBD1. Losses at the gene ends were 6 bases for V and 1 base for J; bases not matched to a gene: 8. Germline V CDR1 and CDR2: SGHNT, YYREEE (reference sequence). The CDR3 loop spans 15 amino acids. The CDR3 nucleotides read TGTGCCAGCAACGGACAGGGACCCAGGAACACTGAAGCTTTCTTT. It encodes CASNGQGPRNTEAFF.

The V call is TRBV29-1, the J call TRBJ2-1; 9 nucleotides align to TRBD2. Unmatched junction bases numbered 5, after V lost 4 bases and J lost 1 base. There are 15 residues in the CDR3. In germline, CDR1 is SQVTM, CDR2 ANQGSEA. The CDR3 nucleotides are TGCAGCGTTGTCCTAGCGGGGCTTTCCTACAATGAGCAGTTCTTC. Encoded protein: CSVVLAGLSYNEQFF.

The V gene is TRBV6-2 or TRBV6-3, the J gene TRBJ2-7; a weak D match, TRBD1 (7 bases). CDR3 length: 14 amino acids. From germline, CDR1 is MNHEY and CDR2 SVGEGT. Trimming cost V 6 bases and J 6 bases, with 18 bases left between them. The CDR3 reads CASSSDREVREQYF. The CDR3 region has the DNA TGTGCCAGCAGCTCTGACAGGGAGGTCCGCGAGCAGTACTTC.

This clone appeared a single time. V and J are TRBV6-1 and TRBJ2-7; no clear D. The CDR3 spans 14 residues. Deletions cut 2 bases from V and 3 bases from J, with 11 bases between. Per germline, CDR1 MNHNS and CDR2 SASEGT. For the CDR3, the DNA is TGTGCCAGCAGTGAATTCGACGGATACTACGAGCAGTACTTC. Amino acids: CASSEFDGYYEQYF.

This clone came up once. The sample contains more than one DNA sequence encoding this CDR3. The chain uses TRBV30 and TRBJ1-2; no firm D call. Germline CDR1 reads GTSNPN; CDR2 reads SVGIG (reference sequence). Trimming took off 0 bases at V and 1 base at J, with 6 bases between the two ends. The CDR3 is made up of 13 amino acids. CDR3 protein: CAWSVRGNYGYTF. The CDR3 DNA is TGTGCCTGGAGTGTTAGAGGTAACTATGGCTACACCTTC.

The V and J genes are TRBV14 and TRBJ1-2; D unclear. The CDR3 has 15 residues. Trimming stripped 1 base from V and 6 bases from J, with 15 bases between. Germline assignment: CDR1 SGHDN and CDR2 FVKESK. The CDR3 region is CASSQVGISTHGYTF. The CDR3 DNA reads TGTGCCAGCAGCCAAGTAGGGATTTCCACCCATGGCTACACCTTC. The full variable domain, with the rest looked up from reference TRBV14 and TRBJ1-2, is EAGVTQFPSHSVIEKGQTVTLRCDPISGHDNLYWYRRVMGKEIKFLLHFVKESKQDESGMPNNRFLAERTGGTYSTLKVQPAELEDSGVYFCASSQVGISTHGYTFGSGTRLTVV.

This clone was counted only a few times. V gene TRBV27 combines with J gene TRBJ2-1; D might be TRBD1 (6 bases). Per the germline V gene, CDR1 is MNHEY and CDR2 is SMNVEV (reference sequence). Trimming removed 2 bases at V and 2 bases at J, with 10 bases between. This CDR3 contains 15 residues. The CDR3 DNA reads as TGTGCCAGCAGTTTAGGGGGCGCTCCCTACAATGAGCAGTTCTTC. It specifies CASSLGGAPYNEQFF.

J is TRBJ2-5 and V is TRBV9; the D is unclear. This CDR3 is 15 amino acids long. Trimming cost V 4 bases and J 4 bases, with 17 bases left between them. Germline CDR1 is SGDLS and CDR2 is YYNGEE. The CDR3 region is CASSPRFGFRETQYF. CDR3 coding DNA: TGTGCCAGCAGCCCCCGGTTTGGGTTCCGAGAGACCCAGTACTTC.

The rearrangement joins TRBV5-6 to TRBJ1-5; weak D call: TRBD1 (5 bases). Germline CDR1 is SGHDT and CDR2 is YYEEEE. CDR3 length: 16 amino acids. Trimming took 2 bases from V and 1 from J, leaving 13 bases between them. The DNA of the CDR3 is TGTGCCAGCAGCTTTGGCTTGGGGGGAAGCAATCAGCCCCAGCATTTT. Translating it yields CASSFGLGGSNQPQHF.

The chain employs TRBV15 and TRBJ2-5, with 11 bases lining up with TRBD2. V was pared by 4 bases and J by 5 bases, with 15 bases of the junction left unmatched. CDR1 and CDR2 (germline): LNHNV, YYDKDF (reference sequence). The CDR3 extends over 18 amino acids. The CDR3 loop reads CATSKDLLSGGAWETQYF. CDR3 bases: TGTGCCACCAGCAAAGATCTGCTTAGCGGGGGGGCGTGGGAGACCCAGTACTTC.

In nucleotides, the CDR3 is TGTGCCAGTAGTGGGCGAAGAGAGAACACTGAAGCTTTCTTT. This encodes CASSGRRENTEAFF. V and J are TRBV19 and TRBJ1-1; the D is unclear. Trimming took off 5 bases at V and 1 base at J, with 11 bases between the two ends. The CDR3 is 14 amino acids. Germline V CDR1 and CDR2: LNHDA, SQIVND (reference sequence).

The genes are TRBV7-6 and TRBJ2-2, with D unresolved. The CDR3 has 15 amino acids. From germline, CDR1 is SGHVS and CDR2 FNYEAQ. V was trimmed by 0 bases and J by 4 bases, leaving 9 bases between them. CDR3 sequence reads: CASSLALGLTGELFF. DNA of the CDR3: TGTGCCAGCAGCTTAGCCCTTGGGCTCACCGGGGAGCTGTTTTTT.